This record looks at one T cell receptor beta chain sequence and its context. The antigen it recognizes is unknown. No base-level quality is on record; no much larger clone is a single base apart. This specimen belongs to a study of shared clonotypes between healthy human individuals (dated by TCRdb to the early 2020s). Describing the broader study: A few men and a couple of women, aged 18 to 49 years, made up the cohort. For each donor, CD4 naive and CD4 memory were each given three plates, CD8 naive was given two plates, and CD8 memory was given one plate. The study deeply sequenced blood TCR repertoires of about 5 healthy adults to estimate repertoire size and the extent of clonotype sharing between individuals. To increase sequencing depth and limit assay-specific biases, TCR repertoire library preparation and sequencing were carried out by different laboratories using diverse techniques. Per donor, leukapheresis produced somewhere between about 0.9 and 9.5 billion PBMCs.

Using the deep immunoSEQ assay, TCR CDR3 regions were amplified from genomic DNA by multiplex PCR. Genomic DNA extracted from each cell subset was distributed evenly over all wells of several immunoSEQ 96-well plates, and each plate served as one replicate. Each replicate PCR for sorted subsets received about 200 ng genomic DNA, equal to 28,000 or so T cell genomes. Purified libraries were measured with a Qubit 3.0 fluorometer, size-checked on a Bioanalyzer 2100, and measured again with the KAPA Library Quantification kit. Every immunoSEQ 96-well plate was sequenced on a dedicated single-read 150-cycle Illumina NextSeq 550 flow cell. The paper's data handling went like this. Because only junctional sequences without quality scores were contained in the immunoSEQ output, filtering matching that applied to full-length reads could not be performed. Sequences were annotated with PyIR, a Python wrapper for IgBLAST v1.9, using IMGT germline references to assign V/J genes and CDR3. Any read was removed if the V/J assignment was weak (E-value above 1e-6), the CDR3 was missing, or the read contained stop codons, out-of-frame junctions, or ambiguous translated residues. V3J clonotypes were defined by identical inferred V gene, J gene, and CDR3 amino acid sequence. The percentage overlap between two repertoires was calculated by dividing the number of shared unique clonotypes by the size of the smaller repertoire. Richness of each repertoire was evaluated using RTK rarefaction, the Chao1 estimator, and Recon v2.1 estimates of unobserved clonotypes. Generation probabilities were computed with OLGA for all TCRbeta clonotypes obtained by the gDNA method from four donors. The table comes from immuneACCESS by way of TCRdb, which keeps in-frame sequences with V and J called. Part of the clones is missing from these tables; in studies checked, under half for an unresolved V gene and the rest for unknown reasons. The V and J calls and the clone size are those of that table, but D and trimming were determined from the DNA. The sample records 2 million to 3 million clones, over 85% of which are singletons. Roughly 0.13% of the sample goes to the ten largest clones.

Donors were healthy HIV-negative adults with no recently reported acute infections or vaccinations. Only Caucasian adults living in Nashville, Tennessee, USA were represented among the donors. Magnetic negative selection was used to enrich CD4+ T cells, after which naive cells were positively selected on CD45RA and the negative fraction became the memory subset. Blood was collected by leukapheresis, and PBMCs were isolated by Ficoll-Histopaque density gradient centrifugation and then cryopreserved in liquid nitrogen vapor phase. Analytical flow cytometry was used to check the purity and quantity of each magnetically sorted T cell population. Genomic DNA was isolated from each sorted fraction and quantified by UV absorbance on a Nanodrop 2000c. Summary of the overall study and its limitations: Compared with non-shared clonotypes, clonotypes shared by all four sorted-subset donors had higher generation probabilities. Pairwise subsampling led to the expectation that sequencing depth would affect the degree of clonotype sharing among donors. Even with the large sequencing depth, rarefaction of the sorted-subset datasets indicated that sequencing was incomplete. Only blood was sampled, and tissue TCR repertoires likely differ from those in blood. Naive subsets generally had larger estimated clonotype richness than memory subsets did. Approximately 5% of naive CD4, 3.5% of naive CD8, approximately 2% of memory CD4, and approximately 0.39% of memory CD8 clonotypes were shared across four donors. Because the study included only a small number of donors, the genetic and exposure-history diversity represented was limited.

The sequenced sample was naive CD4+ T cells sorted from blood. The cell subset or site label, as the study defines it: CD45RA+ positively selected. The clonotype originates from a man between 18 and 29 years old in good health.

The DNA sequence is given as TGTGCCAGCTCACCACTGCCTCGGGAGACCCAGTACTTC. Its translation reads: CASSPLPRETQYF. The chain was built from TRBV18 and TRBJ2-5; no confident D gene assignment can be made. Including cysteine and phenylalanine, the CDR3 has 13 amino acids. The retained sequence is limited to the CDR3, 39 bases, with the frame set at the first base. The CDR1 and CDR2 encoded by the germline V gene are KGHSH and LQKENI. Deletion took 1 base off V and 5 bases off J, with a span of 8 bases between the germline ends.